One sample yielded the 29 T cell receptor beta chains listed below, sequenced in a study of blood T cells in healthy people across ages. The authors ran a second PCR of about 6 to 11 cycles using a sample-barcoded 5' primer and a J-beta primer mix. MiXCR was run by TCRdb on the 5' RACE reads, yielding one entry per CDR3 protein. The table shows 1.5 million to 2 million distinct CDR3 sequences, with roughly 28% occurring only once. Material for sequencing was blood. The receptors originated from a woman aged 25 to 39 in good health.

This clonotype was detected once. The CDR3 DNA reads as TGCAGTGCTAGAGATCCAGGCGGGACAGGGCCTGAAAAACTGTTTTTT. Translation gives CSARDPGGTGPEKLFF. V usage is TRBV20-1 and J usage is TRBJ1-4, with TRBD1 identical over 9 bases. V was pared by 0 bases and J by 7 bases, with 9 bases of the junction left unmatched. The CDR3 is 16 residues long. CDR1 and CDR2 from the germline V gene are DFQATT and SNEGSKA (reference sequence).

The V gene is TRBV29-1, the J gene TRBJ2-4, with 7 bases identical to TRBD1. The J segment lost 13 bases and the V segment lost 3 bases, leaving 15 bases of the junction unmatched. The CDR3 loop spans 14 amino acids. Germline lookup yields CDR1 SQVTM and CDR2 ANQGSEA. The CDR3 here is CSVEQGTARVRQYF. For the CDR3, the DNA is TGCAGCGTTGAGCAGGGGACAGCGAGGGTTAGGCAGTACTTC.

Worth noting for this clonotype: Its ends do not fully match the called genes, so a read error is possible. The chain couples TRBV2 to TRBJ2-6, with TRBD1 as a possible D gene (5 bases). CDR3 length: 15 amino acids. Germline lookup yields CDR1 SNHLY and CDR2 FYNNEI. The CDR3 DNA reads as TGTGCCAGGGCCCTTCTAGACTCTGGGGCCAACCTCCTGACTTTC. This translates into CARALLDSGANLLTF.

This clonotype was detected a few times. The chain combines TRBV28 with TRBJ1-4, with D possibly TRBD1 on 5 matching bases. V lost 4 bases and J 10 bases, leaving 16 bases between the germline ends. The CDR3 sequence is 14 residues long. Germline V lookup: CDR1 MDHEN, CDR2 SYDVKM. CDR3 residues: CASSSGLREGKLFF. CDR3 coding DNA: TGTGCCAGCAGTTCAGGGCTTAGAGAGGGAAAACTGTTTTTT.

The CDR3 DNA sequence: TGTGCCAGCAGCGAGGGGACAGCTGAAGCTTTCTTT. Protein product: CASSEGTAEAFF. This rearrangement joins TRBV11-3 to TRBJ1-1; 7 nucleotides line up with TRBD1. The CDR3 totals 12 residues. Trimming at V came to 5 bases and at J to 6 bases, leaving 3 bases not matched to a gene. Looked up from germline, CDR1 is SGHNT and CDR2 is YENEEA.

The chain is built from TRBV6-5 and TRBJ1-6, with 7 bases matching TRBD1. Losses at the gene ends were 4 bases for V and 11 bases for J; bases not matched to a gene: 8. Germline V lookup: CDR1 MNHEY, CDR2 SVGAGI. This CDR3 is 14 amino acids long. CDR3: CASSSTGMQAPLHF. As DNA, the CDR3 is TGTGCCAGCAGTTCGACAGGGATGCAAGCACCCCTCCACTTT.

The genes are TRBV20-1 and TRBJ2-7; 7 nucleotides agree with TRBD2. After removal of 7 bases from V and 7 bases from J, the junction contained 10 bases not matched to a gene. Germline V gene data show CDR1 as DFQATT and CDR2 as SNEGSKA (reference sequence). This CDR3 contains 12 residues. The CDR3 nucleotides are TGCAGTGTCCCAAGGGACTACAATGAGCAGTACTTC. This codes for CSVPRDYNEQYF.

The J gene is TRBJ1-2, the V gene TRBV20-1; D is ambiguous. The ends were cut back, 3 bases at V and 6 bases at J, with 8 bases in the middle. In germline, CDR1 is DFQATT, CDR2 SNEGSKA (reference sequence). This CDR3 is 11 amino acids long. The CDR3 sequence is CSASFGDGYTF. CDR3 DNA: TGCAGTGCTAGTTTCGGAGATGGCTACACCTTC.

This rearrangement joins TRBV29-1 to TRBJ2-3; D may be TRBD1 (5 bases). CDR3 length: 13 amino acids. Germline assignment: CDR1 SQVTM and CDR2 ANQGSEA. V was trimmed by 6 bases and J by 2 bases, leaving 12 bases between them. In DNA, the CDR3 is TGCAGCGTCTCAGGGATACTCACAGATACGCAGTATTTT. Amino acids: CSVSGILTDTQYF.

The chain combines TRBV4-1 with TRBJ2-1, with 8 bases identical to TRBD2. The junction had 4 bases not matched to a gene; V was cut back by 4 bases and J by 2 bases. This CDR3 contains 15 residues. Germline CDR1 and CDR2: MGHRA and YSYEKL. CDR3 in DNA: TGCGCCAGCAGCCCACTAGCGGCCACCTACAATGAGCAGTTCTTC. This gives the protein CASSPLAATYNEQFF.

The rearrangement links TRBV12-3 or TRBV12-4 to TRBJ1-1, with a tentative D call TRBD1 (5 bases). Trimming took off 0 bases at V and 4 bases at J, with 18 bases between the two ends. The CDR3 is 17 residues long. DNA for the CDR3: TGTGCCAGCAGTTTAGCGTCATGGGTAGGGGAGAGCACTGAAGCTTTCTTT. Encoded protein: CASSLASWVGESTEAFF.

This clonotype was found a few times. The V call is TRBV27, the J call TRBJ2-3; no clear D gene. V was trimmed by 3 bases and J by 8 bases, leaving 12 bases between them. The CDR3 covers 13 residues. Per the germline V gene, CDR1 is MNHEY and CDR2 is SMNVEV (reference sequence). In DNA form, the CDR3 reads TGTGCCAGCAGTTTCGAGGATTGGGCTACGCAGTATTTT. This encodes CASSFEDWATQYF.

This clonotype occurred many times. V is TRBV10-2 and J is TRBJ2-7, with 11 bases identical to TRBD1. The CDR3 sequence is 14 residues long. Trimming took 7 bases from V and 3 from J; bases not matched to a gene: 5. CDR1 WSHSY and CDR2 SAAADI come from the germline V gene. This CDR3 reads CASKTGTGGYEQYF. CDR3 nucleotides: TGCGCCAGCAAGACCGGGACAGGGGGCTACGAGCAGTACTTC.

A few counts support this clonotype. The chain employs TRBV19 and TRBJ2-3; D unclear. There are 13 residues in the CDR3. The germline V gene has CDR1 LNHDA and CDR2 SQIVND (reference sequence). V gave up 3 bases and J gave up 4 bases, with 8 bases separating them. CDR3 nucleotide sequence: TGTGCCAGTAGTATTAACTTAGCAGATACGCAGTATTTT. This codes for CASSINLADTQYF.

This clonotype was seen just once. CDR3 nucleotides: TGCGCCAGCAGCTTTGGGGTGGACACAGATACGCAGTATTTT. Protein product: CASSFGVDTDTQYF. This sequence joins TRBV5-1 and TRBJ2-3, with unresolved D. Germline V gene data show CDR1 as SGHRS and CDR2 as YFSETQ. This CDR3 comprises 14 residues. The ends were cut back, 2 bases at V and 2 bases at J, with 9 bases in the middle.

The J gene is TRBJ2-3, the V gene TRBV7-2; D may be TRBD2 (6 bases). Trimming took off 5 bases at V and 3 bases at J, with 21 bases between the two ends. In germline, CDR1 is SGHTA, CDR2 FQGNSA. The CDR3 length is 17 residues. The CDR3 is CASSPGLTGVGTDTQYF. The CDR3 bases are TGTGCCAGCAGCCCGGGGTTGACGGGAGTGGGGACAGATACGCAGTATTTT. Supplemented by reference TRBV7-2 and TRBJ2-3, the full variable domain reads GAGVSQSPSNKVTEKGKDVELRCDPISGHTALYWYRQSLGQGLEFLIYFQGNSAPDKSGLPSDRFSAERTGGSVSTLTIQRTQQEDSAVYLCASSPGLTGVGTDTQYFGPGTRLTVL.

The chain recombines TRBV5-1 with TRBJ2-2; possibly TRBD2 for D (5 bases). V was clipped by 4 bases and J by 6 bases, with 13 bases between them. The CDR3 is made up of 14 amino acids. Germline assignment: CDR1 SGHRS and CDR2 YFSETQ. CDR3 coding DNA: TGCGCCAGCAGCACGGGATTTAGCCCCGGGGAGCTGTTTTTT. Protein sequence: CASSTGFSPGELFF.

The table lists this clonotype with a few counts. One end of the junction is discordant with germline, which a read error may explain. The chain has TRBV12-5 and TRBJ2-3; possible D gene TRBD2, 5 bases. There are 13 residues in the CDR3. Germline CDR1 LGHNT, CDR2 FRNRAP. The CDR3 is CASGESSTDTRYF. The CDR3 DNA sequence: TGTGCTAGTGGTGAGTCTAGCACAGATACGCGGTATTTT.

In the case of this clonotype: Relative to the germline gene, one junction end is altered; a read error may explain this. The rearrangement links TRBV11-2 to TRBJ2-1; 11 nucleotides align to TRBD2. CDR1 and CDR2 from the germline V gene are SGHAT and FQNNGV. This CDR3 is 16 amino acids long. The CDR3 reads CASNLVLAGGYNEQFF. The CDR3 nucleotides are TGTGCCAGCAACTTAGTGCTAGCGGGGGGCTACAATGAGCAGTTCTTC.

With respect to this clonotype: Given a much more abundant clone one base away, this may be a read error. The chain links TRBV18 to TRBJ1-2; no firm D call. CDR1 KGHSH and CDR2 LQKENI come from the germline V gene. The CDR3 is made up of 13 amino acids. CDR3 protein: CASSPGPLYGHTF. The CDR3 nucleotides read TGTGCCAGCTCACCAGGGCCGCTCTATGGCCACACCTTC.

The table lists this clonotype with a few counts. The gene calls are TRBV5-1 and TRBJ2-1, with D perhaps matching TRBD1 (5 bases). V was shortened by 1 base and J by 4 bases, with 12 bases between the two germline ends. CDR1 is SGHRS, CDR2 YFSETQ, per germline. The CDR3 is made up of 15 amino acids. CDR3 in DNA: TGCGCCAGCAGCTTGCAGGGTAGTATTTACAATGAGCAGTTCTTC. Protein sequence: CASSLQGSIYNEQFF. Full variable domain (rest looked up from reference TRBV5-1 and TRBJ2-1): KAGVTQTPRYLIKTRGQQVTLSCSPISGHRSVSWYQQTPGQGLQFLFEYFSETQRNKGNFPGRFSGRQFSNSRSEMNVSTLELGDSALYLCASSLQGSIYNEQFFGPGTRLTVL.

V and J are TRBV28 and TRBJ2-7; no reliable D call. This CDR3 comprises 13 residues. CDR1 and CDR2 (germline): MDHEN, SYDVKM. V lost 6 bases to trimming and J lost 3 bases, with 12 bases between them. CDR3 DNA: TGTGCCAGCAGGCCCTTAGGTGGCTACGAGCAGTACTTC. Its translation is CASRPLGGYEQYF.

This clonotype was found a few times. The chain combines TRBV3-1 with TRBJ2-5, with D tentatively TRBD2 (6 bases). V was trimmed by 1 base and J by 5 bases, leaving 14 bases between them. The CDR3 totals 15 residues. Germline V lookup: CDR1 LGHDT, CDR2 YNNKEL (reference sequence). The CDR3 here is CASSQGGGARETQYF. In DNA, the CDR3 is TGTGCCAGCAGCCAAGGCGGCGGGGCAAGGGAGACCCAGTACTTC.

This CDR3 reads CASKRGQGVVETQYF. The CDR3 DNA sequence: TGTGCCAGCAAACGAGGACAGGGGGTGGTAGAGACCCAGTACTTC. The chain carries TRBV28 and TRBJ2-5; 10 bases are a match to TRBD1. V was clipped by 7 bases and J by 4 bases; unmatched bases: 9. Germline-derived CDR1 and CDR2 are MDHEN and SYDVKM. There are 15 residues in the CDR3.

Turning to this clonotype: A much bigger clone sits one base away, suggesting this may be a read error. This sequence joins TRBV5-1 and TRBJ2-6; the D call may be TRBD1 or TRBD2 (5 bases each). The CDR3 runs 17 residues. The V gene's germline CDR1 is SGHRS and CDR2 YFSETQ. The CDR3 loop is CASSLIPGRTGTNVLTF. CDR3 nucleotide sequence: TGCGCCAGCAGCTTAATCCCAGGGCGGACTGGGACCAACGTCCTGACTTTC. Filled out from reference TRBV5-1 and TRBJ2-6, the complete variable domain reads KAGVTQTPRYLIKTRGQQVTLSCSPISGHRSVSWYQQTPGQGLQFLFEYFSETQRNKGNFPGRFSGRQFSNSRSEMNVSTLELGDSALYLCASSLIPGRTGTNVLTFGAGSRLTVL.

DNA for the CDR3: TGCGCCAGCAGCTCGGATTTTGGGGGAGGCGATGGCTACACCTTC. Its translation is CASSSDFGGGDGYTF. The chain links TRBV5-1 to TRBJ1-2; maybe TRBD1 (5 bases). Germline lookup yields CDR1 SGHRS and CDR2 YFSETQ. Trimming cost V 3 bases and J 6 bases, with 18 bases left between them. The length of the CDR3 is 15 residues.

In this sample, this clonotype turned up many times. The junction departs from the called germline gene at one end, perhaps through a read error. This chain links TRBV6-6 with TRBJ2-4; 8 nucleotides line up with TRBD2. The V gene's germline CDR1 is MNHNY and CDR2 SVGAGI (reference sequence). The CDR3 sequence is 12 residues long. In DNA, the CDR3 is TGCGCCACTCTAGCGGGCCGAAACATTCAGTACTTC. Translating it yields CATLAGRNIQYF.

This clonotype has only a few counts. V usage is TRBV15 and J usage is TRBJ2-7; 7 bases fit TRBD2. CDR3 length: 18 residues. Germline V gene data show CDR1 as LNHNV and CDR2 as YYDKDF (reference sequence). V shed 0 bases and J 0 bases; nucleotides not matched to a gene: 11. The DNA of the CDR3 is TGTGCCACCAGCAGAGAAAGTAGCGGGCGGGACTTCTCCTACGAGCAGTACTTC. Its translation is CATSRESSGRDFSYEQYF.

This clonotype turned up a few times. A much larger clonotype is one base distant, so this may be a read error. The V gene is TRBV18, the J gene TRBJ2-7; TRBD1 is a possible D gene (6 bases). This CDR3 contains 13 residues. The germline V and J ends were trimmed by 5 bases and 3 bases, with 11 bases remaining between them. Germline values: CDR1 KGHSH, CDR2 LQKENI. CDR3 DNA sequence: TGTGCCAGCTCAGGCGGACAGAACTACGAGCAGTACTTC. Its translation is CASSGGQNYEQYF.